This T cell receptor beta chain originates from a study of cytomegalovirus exposure and HLA in healthy donors. With 60 Vbeta and 13 Jbeta primers, the PCR was carried out. Profiling relied on immunoSEQ multiplex PCR, and the TCRdb table lists in-frame clones only, not all of them. In the table there are over 150,000 clones, around 76% of which are singletons. Sequenced: PBMCs. The sequence was obtained from a girl between 5 and 17 years old in good health and CMV-seropositive.

CDR3: CSVVQGLNTEAFF. CDR3 bases: TGCAGCGTTGTCCAGGGGTTGAACACTGAAGCTTTCTTT. This chain joins TRBV29-1 and TRBJ1-1; perhaps TRBD1 as D (6 bases). Looked up from germline, CDR1 is SQVTM and CDR2 is ANQGSEA. The CDR3 is 13 amino acids. V shed 4 bases and J shed 0 bases, with 9 bases lying between them.